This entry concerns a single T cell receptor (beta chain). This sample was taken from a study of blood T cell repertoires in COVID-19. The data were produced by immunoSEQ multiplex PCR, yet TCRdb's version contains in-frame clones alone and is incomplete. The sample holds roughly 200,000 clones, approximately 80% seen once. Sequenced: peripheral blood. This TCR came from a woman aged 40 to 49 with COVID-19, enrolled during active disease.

CDR3 loop: CASSQGTSGIYEQYF. CDR3 DNA sequence: TGTGCCAGCAGCCAAGGGACTAGCGGGATCTACGAGCAGTACTTC. The chain employs TRBV13 and TRBJ2-7, with TRBD2 identical over 13 bases. This CDR3 contains 15 residues. J was trimmed by 3 bases and V by 5 bases; bases with no gene match: 4. Per germline, CDR1 PRHDT and CDR2 FYEKMQ (reference sequence).